Shown below are 21 T cell receptor beta chains from a single sample sequenced in a study of T cells in Graves' hyperthyroidism and ophthalmopathy. Amplification of TCR beta CDR3 regions used RNA as the template. The primer set for the first-round RT-PCR of the TCR CDR3 was HTBI. TCRdb called the multiplex PCR reads again in MiXCR, with one record for every CDR3 protein. The sample consists of around 530,000 distinct CDR3 sequences, 15% to 20% of them appearing once. The material sequenced was blood. Source of these receptors: a woman younger than 35 with Graves' ophthalmopathy.

This clonotype was seen repeatedly, ten times or more. The chain uses TRBV7-2 and TRBJ2-1; 9 bases are a match to TRBD1. The CDR3 extends over 15 amino acids. CDR1 is SGHTA and CDR2 is FQGNSA in the germline V gene. V trimming: 5 bases; J trimming: 5 bases; junction bases outside the gene matches: 7. The CDR3 bases are TGTGCCAGCAGCCCTTGGGACAGGGTCGACAATGAGCAGTTCTTC. It yields the protein CASSPWDRVDNEQFF. The complete variable domain, with remaining parts taken from reference TRBV7-2 and TRBJ2-1, reads GAGVSQSPSNKVTEKGKDVELRCDPISGHTALYWYRQSLGQGLEFLIYFQGNSAPDKSGLPSDRFSAERTGGSVSTLTIQRTQQEDSAVYLCASSPWDRVDNEQFFGPGTRLTVL.

This clonotype is medium-sized (0.01 to 0.1%) within its sample. V is TRBV6-1 and J is TRBJ2-7; 7 bases are shared with TRBD1. Trimming cost V 3 bases and J 4 bases; bases outside gene matches: 9. The CDR3 covers 15 residues. Looked up from germline, CDR1 is MNHNS and CDR2 is SASEGT. CDR3 sequence (DNA): TGTGCCAGCAGTGAGGTGACAGGGACCCCGTACGAGCAGTACTTC. Amino acids: CASSEVTGTPYEQYF.

This clonotype was counted at least ten times. The CDR3 region is CASSGTGDNSPLHF. CDR3 DNA sequence: TGTGCCAGCAGTGGGACAGGGGATAATTCACCCCTCCACTTT. V is TRBV6-1 and J is TRBJ1-6; 9 nucleotides line up with TRBD1. The germline V gene encodes CDR1 MNHNS and CDR2 SASEGT. This CDR3 has 14 amino acids. Losses at the gene ends were 4 bases for V and 5 bases for J; bases not matched to a gene: 0.

This clonotype was detected ten times or more. The chain is built from TRBV10-3 and TRBJ2-7; TRBD2 matches 8 bases. Trimming took 3 bases from V and 3 from J; bases not matched to a gene: 10. This CDR3 has 16 amino acids. Germline CDR1 reads ENHRY; CDR2 reads SYGVKD. CDR3 region: CAISDSGTTGYYEQYF. Written as DNA, the CDR3 is TGTGCCATCAGTGATAGCGGGACCACGGGTTACTACGAGCAGTACTTC.

This clonotype has only a few counts. This chain joins TRBV27 and TRBJ2-7; D is possibly TRBD1 or TRBD2 (5 bases each). Looked up from germline, CDR1 is MNHEY and CDR2 is SMNVEV (reference sequence). Trimming removed 5 bases from V and 0 bases from J, with 8 bases in between. This CDR3 is built from 13 residues. The DNA for the CDR3 is TGTGCCAGCAGTGGGGGAACCTCCTACGAGCAGTACTTC. Its protein is CASSGGTSYEQYF.

The rearrangement uses TRBV25-1 and TRBJ1-2; the D gene is possibly TRBD1 (6 bases). The CDR3 sequence is 15 residues long. V lost 3 bases and J lost 4, with 15 bases in between. The germline V gene encodes CDR1 MGHDK and CDR2 SYGVNS. In nucleotides, the CDR3 is TGTGCCAGCAGTGACGCAACCGGGGGCCGCTATGGCTACACCTTC. Translated: CASSDATGGRYGYTF.

This clonotype has at least ten counts. The chain recombines TRBV20-1 with TRBJ2-3; TRBD2 agrees at 8 bases. The germline V gene encodes CDR1 DFQATT and CDR2 SNEGSKA (reference sequence). J gave up 5 bases and V 6 bases, and 7 bases lay outside the gene matches. The CDR3 sequence is 13 residues long. The CDR3 region has the DNA TGCAGTGCCCTCCCGGGGGGGCAAGATACGCAGTATTTT. As protein: CSALPGGQDTQYF.

The chain is built from TRBV5-1 and TRBJ2-7, with D possibly TRBD2 on 5 matching bases. The length of the CDR3 is 15 residues. The V gene lost 5 bases and the J gene lost 0 bases, with 15 bases spanning the gap. Germline V CDR1 and CDR2: SGHRS, YFSETQ. The chain's CDR3 is CASRQSGWSSYEQYF. The CDR3, as DNA: TGCGCCAGCAGGCAGTCGGGGTGGTCCTCCTACGAGCAGTACTTC.

The chain uses TRBV5-1 and TRBJ1-4; weak D call: TRBD1 (5 bases). The CDR3 is 15 residues long. Germline CDR1 reads SGHRS; CDR2 reads YFSETQ. V was trimmed by 4 bases and J by 7 bases, leaving 17 bases between them. CDR3 bases: TGCGCCAGCAGCCCACCGGGCGGGGGTCGTGAAAAACTGTTTTTT. Its translation: CASSPPGGGREKLFF. Combining the CDR3 with reference TRBV5-1 and TRBJ1-4 gives the whole variable domain KAGVTQTPRYLIKTRGQQVTLSCSPISGHRSVSWYQQTPGQGLQFLFEYFSETQRNKGNFPGRFSGRQFSNSRSEMNVSTLELGDSALYLCASSPPGGGREKLFFGSGTQLSVL.

This chain joins TRBV7-2 and TRBJ2-1; possible D gene TRBD2, 7 bases. The CDR3 totals 16 residues. V lost 5 bases and J 4 bases, leaving 18 bases between the germline ends. Per the germline V gene, CDR1 is SGHTA and CDR2 is FQGNSA. The CDR3 here is CASSLGGASRYNEQFF. The CDR3 region has the DNA TGTGCCAGCAGCCTGGGGGGGGCTAGCAGGTACAATGAGCAGTTCTTC.

This sequence joins TRBV28 and TRBJ1-5, with D unresolved. Germline V gives CDR1 MDHEN, CDR2 SYDVKM. The CDR3 consists of 15 residues. The germline V and J ends were trimmed by 10 bases and 2 bases, with 18 bases remaining between them. The CDR3 region is CATTPGQLGNQPQHF. The CDR3 nucleotides read TGTGCCACCACCCCCGGGCAACTGGGCAATCAGCCCCAGCATTTT.

This clonotype was counted many times. The chain uses TRBV12-5 and TRBJ2-3; D gene uncertain. CDR1 is LGHNT and CDR2 is FRNRAP in the germline V gene. The CDR3 consists of 12 residues. V dropped 4 bases and J dropped 5 bases, with 7 bases sitting between them. The CDR3 protein is CASGSPEDTQYF. CDR3 bases: TGTGCTAGTGGTTCGCCTGAAGATACGCAGTATTTT.

The chain uses TRBV7-2 and TRBJ1-5, with D hard to call. Germline CDR1 SGHTA, CDR2 FQGNSA. The CDR3 runs to 15 residues. V was trimmed by 1 base and J by 13 bases, leaving 20 bases between them. For the CDR3, the DNA is TGTGCCAGCAGCTTAGTAACCGCTTATAGCAATCAACAGCATTTT. This codes for CASSLVTAYSNQQHF.

The table lists this clonotype with a few counts. V is TRBV28 and J is TRBJ1-1; 7 bases align to TRBD1. The CDR3 consists of 11 residues. The germline V gene encodes CDR1 MDHEN and CDR2 SYDVKM. Losses at the gene ends were 6 bases for V and 7 bases for J; bases not matched to a gene: 2. For the CDR3, the DNA is TGTGCCAGCAGGACAGGGAATGAAGCTTTCTTT. Its translation: CASRTGNEAFF.

This clonotype occurred a few times. This sequence joins TRBV29-1 and TRBJ1-4; a weak D match, TRBD1 (6 bases). In germline, CDR1 is SQVTM, CDR2 ANQGSEA. V was cut by 3 bases and J by 8 bases, with 16 bases left in between. The CDR3 totals 14 residues. The CDR3 loop is CSVDLTGPKEKLFF. The CDR3 DNA reads as TGCAGCGTTGATCTGACAGGACCGAAGGAAAAACTGTTTTTT.

The rearrangement links TRBV9 to TRBJ2-1; D uncertain. This CDR3 region has 13 residues. CDR1 is SGDLS, CDR2 YYNGEE, per germline. Trimming pared 4 bases from V and 6 bases from J, leaving 11 bases between. DNA of the CDR3: TGTGCCAGCAGCCCAGACAATCCCAATGAGCAGTTCTTC. Residues: CASSPDNPNEQFF.

This clonotype was counted at least ten times. CDR3: CASSLHRTGNTEAFF. CDR3 coding DNA: TGTGCCAGCAGTTTACACCGGACAGGGAACACTGAAGCTTTCTTT. The genes are TRBV28 and TRBJ1-1; 7 positions match TRBD1. The CDR3 has 15 amino acids. The germline V gene has CDR1 MDHEN and CDR2 SYDVKM. V shed 2 bases and J 1 base; nucleotides not matched to a gene: 4.

Many counts were recorded for this clonotype. The CDR3 protein is CAWEPGQGWNEQFF. The CDR3 region has the DNA TGTGCCTGGGAGCCGGGACAGGGGTGGAATGAGCAGTTCTTC. The genes are TRBV30 and TRBJ2-1; TRBD1 matches at 10 bases. V was pared by 5 bases and J by 7 bases, with 8 bases of the junction left unmatched. The CDR3 loop spans 14 amino acids. Germline V gene lookup returns CDR1 GTSNPN and CDR2 SVGIG (reference sequence).

This clonotype was found a few times. The chain combines TRBV4-1 with TRBJ1-1, with D unclear. CDR3 length: 14 residues. Trimming removed 0 bases at V and 7 bases at J, with 12 bases between. The germline V gene encodes CDR1 MGHRA and CDR2 YSYEKL. CDR3 sequence: CASSQDFGGVEAFF. In nucleotides, the CDR3 is TGCGCCAGCAGCCAAGATTTCGGAGGTGTTGAAGCTTTCTTT.

This clonotype was picked up a small number of times. The gene calls are TRBV7-9 and TRBJ2-2, with TRBD2 identical over 12 bases. Trimming cost V 5 bases and J 6 bases; bases outside gene matches: 7. The CDR3 covers 16 residues. CDR1 and CDR2 from the germline V gene are SEHNR and FQNEAQ (reference sequence). CDR3 coding DNA: TGTGCCAGCAGCCCGCCGGGACTAGCGGGCGCCGGGGAGCTGTTTTTT. Translation gives CASSPPGLAGAGELFF.

The V and J genes are TRBV9 and TRBJ2-1; 11 bases match TRBD2. CDR3 length equals 16 residues. Germline V gives CDR1 SGDLS, CDR2 YYNGEE. Losses at the gene ends were 0 bases for V and 6 bases for J; bases not matched to a gene: 5. CDR3 loop: CASSVAGSGRANEQFF. The CDR3 DNA reads TGTGCCAGCAGCGTAGCCGGTAGCGGGAGGGCCAATGAGCAGTTCTTC. Full variable domain (missing parts from reference TRBV9 and TRBJ2-1): DSGVTQTPKHLITATGQRVTLRCSPRSGDLSVYWYQQSLDQGLQFLIQYYNGEERAKGNILERFSAQQFPDLHSELNLSSLELGDSALYFCASSVAGSGRANEQFFGPGTRLTVL.